The T cell receptor (beta chain) under discussion was sequenced for a study of early T cells in non-severe SARS-CoV-2 infection. MiXCR was run by TCRdb on the 5' RACE reads, yielding one entry per CDR3 protein. Among about 88,000 distinct CDR3 sequences listed, under 15% were seen once. This CDR3 contains 13 residues. Germline V gene sequence: CDR1 LGHDT, CDR2 YNNKEL (reference sequence). With 2 bases removed from V and 8 bases from J, the gap between germline ends came to 12 bases. This rearrangement joins TRBV3-1 to TRBJ1-2, with D uncertain. This clonotype originated in an adult who was a healthcare worker with PCR-confirmed SARS-CoV-2 infection or an uninfected control (not recorded which). What was sequenced was whole blood. CDR3 nucleotide sequence: TGTGCCAGCAGCCAATCAAGGTTCCTCGGCTACACCTTC. Protein sequence: CASSQSRFLGYTF.